A single sample gave rise to the 28 T cell receptor beta chains below, sequenced in a study of T cell repertoires in cytomegalovirus infection (dated by TCRdb to 2018 to 2020). Sequenced using an Illumina HiSeq 1500. The public sequencing data were trimmed at Q25 with fastp and processed into clonotypes with MiXCR by TCRdb, which kept only in-frame beta chains. Identical CDR3 proteins give one entry, which carries the most common genes and DNA. The sample table shows nearly 450,000 distinct CDR3 sequences, and approximately 31% are seen once. The ten largest clonotypes hold roughly 13% of the sample. Sample: PBMCs. These receptors originate from a human donor in good health (CMV status not recorded). Some clones in this sample may be carry-over from other donors' samples.

The rearrangement links TRBV28 to TRBJ2-2, with no clear D. V shed 3 bases and J shed 6 bases, with 11 bases lying between them. Per germline, CDR1 MDHEN and CDR2 SYDVKM. The CDR3 runs to 14 residues. CDR3 amino acids: CASSFGPLAGELFF. The CDR3 DNA follows: TGTGCCAGCAGTTTTGGTCCTCTTGCCGGGGAGCTGTTTTTT.

The chain recombines TRBV20-1 with TRBJ2-1; maybe TRBD2 (6 bases). This CDR3 contains 16 residues. Germline V gives CDR1 DFQATT, CDR2 SNEGSKA (reference sequence). Trimming stripped 0 bases from V and 4 bases from J, with 16 bases between. The CDR3: CSARDQLATIYNEQFF. The CDR3 DNA sequence: TGCAGTGCTAGAGATCAGCTAGCGACCATTTACAATGAGCAGTTCTTC.

This clonotype was seen repeatedly, ten times or more. The genes are TRBV7-2 and TRBJ2-7, with 7 bases identical to TRBD2. The CDR3 spans 19 residues. Trimming at V came to 1 base and at J to 3 bases, leaving 18 bases not matched to a gene. Germline-derived CDR1 and CDR2 are SGHTA and FQGNSA. The CDR3 reads CASSLEVLSGRGRLYEQYF. CDR3 DNA: TGTGCCAGCAGCTTAGAAGTTTTATCGGGGAGGGGACGGCTCTACGAGCAGTACTTC.

The chain combines TRBV6-5 with TRBJ1-1; D remains unclear. Trimming pared 6 bases from V and 8 bases from J, leaving 13 bases between. This CDR3 region has 12 residues. The germline CDR1 and CDR2 sequences are MNHEY and SVGAGI. The CDR3 bases are TGTGCCAGCAGCCTACCGGGGTCCGAAGCTTTCTTT. Protein product: CASSLPGSEAFF.

This chain links TRBV7-9 with TRBJ1-1; the D gene is possibly TRBD1 (5 bases). Germline CDR1 is SEHNR and CDR2 is FQNEAQ (reference sequence). The V end was cut by 1 base, the J end by 3 bases, with 15 bases between. The CDR3 loop spans 16 amino acids. The CDR3 bases are TGTGCCAGCAGCTTAGGGTCCCAGGGAAGGGACACTGAAGCTTTCTTT. This gives the protein CASSLGSQGRDTEAFF.

The V call is TRBV19, the J call TRBJ1-1; D possibly corresponds to TRBD1 (6 bases). V shed 3 bases and J shed 6 bases, with 17 bases lying between them. The germline gives CDR1 LNHDA, CDR2 SQIVND (reference sequence). This CDR3 region has 15 residues. The CDR3 is CASSISRGWVAEAFF. The CDR3 DNA reads TGTGCCAGTAGTATTTCCAGGGGCTGGGTCGCTGAAGCTTTCTTT.

J is TRBJ2-3 and V is TRBV4-1; possible D gene TRBD2, 7 bases. CDR1 is MGHRA and CDR2 is YSYEKL in the germline V gene. This CDR3 contains 12 residues. V was trimmed by 0 bases and J by 14 bases, leaving 12 bases between them. The CDR3 DNA reads as TGCGCCAGCAGCCAAGAGTGGCGGGGGCTGTATTTT. It translates to CASSQEWRGLYF.

The rearrangement uses TRBV9 and TRBJ1-1; D gene ambiguous. CDR3 size: 11 residues. Germline values: CDR1 SGDLS, CDR2 YYNGEE. Trimming shortened V by 6 bases and J by 1 base, and 4 bases separated the two germline ends. The CDR3 sequence: CASKGNTEAFF. As DNA, the CDR3 is TGTGCCAGCAAGGGGAACACTGAAGCTTTCTTT.

The chain uses TRBV5-1 and TRBJ2-3; maybe TRBD1 (6 bases). The germline V gene has CDR1 SGHRS and CDR2 YFSETQ. This CDR3 region has 15 residues. V gave up 4 bases and J gave up 0 bases, with 12 bases separating them. CDR3: CASSHGTPSTDTQYF. The CDR3, as DNA: TGCGCCAGCAGCCACGGGACACCTAGCACAGATACGCAGTATTTT.

The V and J genes are TRBV15 and TRBJ2-2; 9 bases line up with TRBD2. This CDR3 has 19 amino acids. Germline CDR1 is LNHNV and CDR2 is YYDKDF (reference sequence). V lost 0 bases to trimming and J lost 6 bases; unmatched junction nucleotides: 14. The CDR3 bases are TGTGCCACCAGCAGAGATGATCATGGACTAGCGTCTTCCTCCGGGGAGCTGTTTTTT. It specifies CATSRDDHGLASSSGELFF.

This clonotype was seen only a few times. The chain couples TRBV5-1 to TRBJ1-1; 10 bases fit TRBD1. CDR1 and CDR2 (germline): SGHRS, YFSETQ. CDR3 size: 15 residues. J was trimmed by 5 bases and V by 2 bases; bases with no gene match: 6. The CDR3 bases are TGCGCCAGCAGCTTACGACAGGGGGCAATTACTGAAGCTTTCTTT. It yields the protein CASSLRQGAITEAFF.

This chain joins TRBV19 and TRBJ1-5; no definite D call. Germline lookup yields CDR1 LNHDA and CDR2 SQIVND (reference sequence). V gave up 4 bases and J gave up 0 bases, with 10 bases separating them. The CDR3 is 15 amino acids. The DNA of the CDR3 is TGTGCCAGTAGTACAGACGGCGCTAGCAATCAGCCCCAGCATTTT. The encoded protein is CASSTDGASNQPQHF.

This clonotype showed up many times. The chain employs TRBV7-2 and TRBJ2-1, with TRBD2 identical over 8 bases. This CDR3 has 17 residues. Germline lookup yields CDR1 SGHTA and CDR2 FQGNSA. The trim removed 0 bases at V and 1 base at J, leaving 5 bases unmatched. The CDR3 DNA is TGTGCCAGCAGCTTAGCGGTCGGCGGGGGGTCCTACAATGAGCAGTTCTTC. It is translated as CASSLAVGGGSYNEQFF.

This clonotype was found a few times. The chain couples TRBV12-3 or TRBV12-4 to TRBJ2-3; D unclear. Trimming shortened V by 10 bases and J by 0 bases, and 14 bases separated the two germline ends. This CDR3 has 14 amino acids. In DNA form, the CDR3 reads TGTGCCACGCGGCCCCTTGAGAGCACAGATACGCAGTATTTT. Translated, it gives CATRPLESTDTQYF.

The chain employs TRBV6-8 and TRBJ1-1; no definite D call. Germline CDR1 and CDR2: MNHGY and SAAAGT. Between the trimmed V and J ends, which lost 10 bases and 2 bases, there was a span of 14 bases. The CDR3 is 13 residues long. The CDR3 loop reads CAISLGPNTEAFF. The DNA for the CDR3 is TGTGCCATATCGCTGGGCCCCAACACTGAAGCTTTCTTT.

This clonotype was detected ten times or more. The V and J genes are TRBV7-8 and TRBJ2-2; 7 nucleotides match TRBD1. The CDR3 consists of 16 residues. V trimming: 5 bases; J trimming: 0 bases; junction bases outside the gene matches: 6. The germline CDR1 and CDR2 sequences are SGHVS and FQNEAQ. The CDR3 DNA is TGTGCCAGCAGCAGACAGGGCAACGCGAACACCGGGGAGCTGTTTTTT. It encodes CASSRQGNANTGELFF. Supplemented by reference TRBV7-8 and TRBJ2-2, the full variable domain reads GAGVSQSPRYKVAKRGQDVALRCDPISGHVSLFWYQQALGQGPEFLTYFQNEAQLDKSGLPSDRFFAERPEGSVSTLKIQRTQQEDSAVYLCASSRQGNANTGELFFGEGSRLTVL.

A note on this clonotype: The final CDR3 position lacks the conserved phenylalanine or tryptophan, pointing to a likely read error. The chain combines TRBV7-2 with TRBJ2-3; a possible D gene is TRBD1 (5 bases). Trimming cost V 3 bases and J 6 bases, with 7 bases left between them. The CDR3 is 12 amino acids. Per germline, CDR1 SGHTA and CDR2 FQGNSA. The CDR3 here is CASSLGPDTQYC. CDR3 nucleotides: TGTGCCAGCAGCTTGGGGCCGGATACGCAGTATTGT.

With regard to this clonotype: A much larger clone differs from this one at a single base, so this may be a read error. The genes are TRBV7-9 and TRBJ2-7, with D tentatively TRBD1 or TRBD2 (5 bases each). This CDR3 is 15 amino acids long. Germline CDR1 SEHNR, CDR2 FQNEAQ (reference sequence). The CDR3 bases are TGTGCCAGCAGCCGCACCGTCGGGACGGCCTACGAGAAGTACTTC. Its protein is CASSRTVGTAYEKYF.

The chain links TRBV6-5 to TRBJ1-2; D is perhaps TRBD1 (6 bases). The V gene's germline CDR1 is MNHEY and CDR2 SVGAGI. Trimming left V 0 bases short and J 8 bases short, with 13 bases between. The length of the CDR3 is 14 residues. The DNA for the CDR3 is TGTGCCAGCAGTTACTCATCTGGGGGGCTCGGCTACACCTTC. Translation gives CASSYSSGGLGYTF.

This clonotype has a count of ten or more. V and J are TRBV7-2 and TRBJ1-4, with 7 bases aligning to TRBD1. The CDR3 consists of 19 residues. V lost 5 bases to trimming and J lost 8 bases; unmatched junction nucleotides: 23. Per the germline V gene, CDR1 is SGHTA and CDR2 is FQGNSA. CDR3 sequence (DNA): TGTGCCAGCAGCCCCCCGCTTACAGGGGCAACGTTGGTGGGGGAAAAACTGTTTTTT. Encoded protein: CASSPPLTGATLVGEKLFF.

The rearrangement uses TRBV19 and TRBJ1-4; perhaps TRBD1 as D (6 bases). Between the trimmed V and J ends, which lost 10 bases and 3 bases, there was a span of 18 bases. The CDR3 consists of 15 residues. The germline CDR1 and CDR2 sequences are LNHDA and SQIVND (reference sequence). The CDR3 DNA reads as TGTGCCATTACCCCTTTGGGACAACCTAATGAAAAACTGTTTTTT. It specifies CAITPLGQPNEKLFF.

The chain uses TRBV5-1 and TRBJ2-3; TRBD1 might be the D (6 bases). The CDR3 is 14 residues long. Trimming removed 4 bases from V and 4 bases from J, with 13 bases in between. The germline gives CDR1 SGHRS, CDR2 YFSETQ. The CDR3 protein is CASSLQGFPDTQYF. Written as DNA, the CDR3 is TGCGCCAGCAGCCTGCAGGGGTTCCCAGATACGCAGTATTTT.

This chain links TRBV6-4 with TRBJ2-3; D unclear. The V gene's germline CDR1 is MRHNA and CDR2 SNTAGT. The CDR3 is made up of 13 amino acids. V lost 6 bases and J lost 2, with 9 bases in between. The chain's CDR3 is CASSDIYTDTQYF. The CDR3 DNA is TGTGCCAGCAGCGACATATACACAGATACGCAGTATTTT.

The chain links TRBV20-1 to TRBJ2-1; TRBD2 might be the D (6 bases). The CDR3 consists of 15 residues. CDR1 and CDR2 from the germline V gene are DFQATT and SNEGSKA (reference sequence). Trimming stripped 7 bases from V and 3 bases from J, with 19 bases between. This chain's CDR3 is CSGVRDSRIYNEQFF. Written as DNA, the CDR3 is TGCAGTGGAGTCCGGGACTCGAGGATCTACAATGAGCAGTTCTTC.

V gene TRBV11-2 combines with J gene TRBJ2-3; possibly TRBD2 for D (6 bases). Germline V gene data show CDR1 as SGHAT and CDR2 as FQNNGV. V was cut by 7 bases and J by 2 bases, with 22 bases left in between. CDR3 length: 17 residues. This chain's CDR3 is CASIFLGTPTPTDTQYF. CDR3 nucleotide sequence: TGTGCCAGCATCTTCTTAGGGACTCCGACCCCCACAGATACGCAGTATTTT.

This clonotype turned up a few times. The chain joins TRBV5-4 to TRBJ2-1; the match to TRBD1 covers 7 bases. The CDR3 contains 14 residues. Germline V gene lookup returns CDR1 SGHNT and CDR2 YYREEE (reference sequence). Trimming cost V 2 bases and J 8 bases; bases outside gene matches: 7. As DNA, the CDR3 is TGTGCCAGCAGCTTAGGGGGCGAGACGGATGAGCAGTTCTTC. This codes for CASSLGGETDEQFF.

This chain links TRBV28 with TRBJ2-3, with 13 bases matching TRBD2. Germline V CDR1 and CDR2: MDHEN, SYDVKM. The CDR3 is made up of 16 amino acids. V lost 5 bases, J lost 5 bases, and 7 bases stayed unmatched. The CDR3 region has the DNA TGTGCCAGCAGTCTCTTACTAGCGGGGGGGCAAGATACGCAGTATTTT. Translation: CASSLLLAGGQDTQYF.

This clonotype was counted at least ten times. CDR3 region: CATKRRDSVFDEQFF. The CDR3 DNA follows: TGTGCCACCAAGCGCAGGGATTCGGTATTCGATGAGCAGTTCTTC. The chain joins TRBV7-2 to TRBJ2-1, with D possibly matching TRBD1 (5 bases). This CDR3 contains 15 residues. Germline loops: CDR1 SGHTA, CDR2 FQGNSA. Trimming removed 10 bases at V and 8 bases at J, with 24 bases between.